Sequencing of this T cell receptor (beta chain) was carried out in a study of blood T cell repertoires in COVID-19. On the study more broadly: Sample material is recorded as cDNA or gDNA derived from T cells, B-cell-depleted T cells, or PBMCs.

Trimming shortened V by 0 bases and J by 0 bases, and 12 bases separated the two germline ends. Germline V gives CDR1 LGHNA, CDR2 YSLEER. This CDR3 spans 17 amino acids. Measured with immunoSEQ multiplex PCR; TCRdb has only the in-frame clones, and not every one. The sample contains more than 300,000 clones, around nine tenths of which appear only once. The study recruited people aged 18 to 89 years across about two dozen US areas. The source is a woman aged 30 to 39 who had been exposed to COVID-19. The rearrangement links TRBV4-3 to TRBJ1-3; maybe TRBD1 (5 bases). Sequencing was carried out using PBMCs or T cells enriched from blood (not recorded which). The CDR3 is CASSQDRYRISGNTIYF. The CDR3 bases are TGCGCCAGCAGCCAAGATCGTTACAGGATCTCTGGAAACACCATATATTTT.